These T cell receptor beta chains were read from a single sample in a study of T cell repertoires in cytomegalovirus infection. TCRdb re-analysed the reads in MiXCR, keeping a single row per CDR3 protein. The sample yields 400,000 or so distinct CDR3 sequences, roughly a third seen once. The sequencing input was PBMCs. Receptor source: a human donor in good health (CMV status not recorded). Some clones in this sample may be carry-over from other donors' samples. Both conserved end residues are part of each CDR3. The D gene is left open where the match is weak. Size is omitted from some rows. Given values are once, few, many or a class for expanded clones.

V: TRBV29-1
J: TRBJ2-3
D: NA
size: NA
DNA: TGCAGCGTTGGACAGACTACGCAGTATTTT
CDR3: CSVGQTTQYF

V: TRBV5-6
J: TRBJ2-5
D: NA
size: few
DNA: TGTGCCAGCAGGGGGGCGGGGCTCCAAGAGACCCAGTACTTC
CDR3: CASRGAGLQETQYF

V: TRBV29-1
J: TRBJ1-2
D: NA
size: few
DNA: TGCAGCGTTGTCGAGGAAACGGAAGGCTACACCTTC
CDR3: CSVVEETEGYTF

V: TRBV7-2
J: TRBJ1-6
D: TRBD1
size: many
DNA: TGTGCCAGCAGCCAAGACAGGGTTGGGGCACCCCTCCACTTT
CDR3: CASSQDRVGAPLHF

V: TRBV7-2
J: TRBJ1-1
D: NA
size: many
DNA: TGTGCCAGCAGCCCTAAGAGCCAGGGACGGACTAAAGCTTTCTTT
CDR3: CASSPKSQGRTKAFF

V: TRBV4-3
J: TRBJ2-3
D: TRBD1
size: NA
DNA: TGCGCCAGCAGCCAAGATGGAGCAGGGGGCGCGGGAGATACGCAGTATTTT
CDR3: CASSQDGAGGAGDTQYF

V: TRBV19
J: TRBJ2-7
D: NA
size: few
DNA: TGTGCCAGTAGTTTCCTGGTGCCCCCCTACGAGCAGTACTTC
CDR3: CASSFLVPPYEQYF

V: TRBV6-6
J: TRBJ1-6
D: TRBD1
size: NA
DNA: TGTGCCAGCAACTGGGGACAGGGGAATTCACCCCTCCACTTT
CDR3: CASNWGQGNSPLHF

V: TRBV7-2
J: TRBJ2-2
D: TRBD2
size: many
DNA: TGTGCCAGCAGCTTACGTGTCCTGATCGGGGGGGCATCCGGGGAGCTGTTTTTT
CDR3: CASSLRVLIGGASGELFF

V: TRBV3-1
J: TRBJ2-1
D: NA
size: NA
DNA: TGTGCCAGCAGCCAAGTTGGACAAGGAAGCTCCTACAATGAGCAGTTCTTC
CDR3: CASSQVGQGSSYNEQFF

V: TRBV14
J: TRBJ2-3
D: NA
size: few
DNA: TGTGCCAGCACCTCAACGGGGGAAAGCACAGATACGCAGTATTTT
CDR3: CASTSTGESTDTQYF

V: TRBV4-3
J: TRBJ2-7
D: NA
size: NA
DNA: TGCGCCAGCAGCCAAGAGTTGCCTGCTGCTAGGCACGGTACCTCCTACGAGCAGTACTTC
CDR3: CASSQELPAARHGTSYEQYF

V: TRBV12-3/TRBV12-4
J: TRBJ2-2
D: NA
size: NA
DNA: TGTGCCAGCAGTGAATCGACAGCCACCGGGGAGCTGTTTTTT
CDR3: CASSESTATGELFF

V: TRBV11-2
J: TRBJ2-3
D: NA
size: many
DNA: TGTGCCAGCAGCCCGAAGACTAGATTCTACGACACTAGCACAGATACGCAGTATTTT
CDR3: CASSPKTRFYDTSTDTQYF

V: TRBV15
J: TRBJ2-5
D: NA
size: NA
DNA: TGTGCCACCACCAGCAGGGTATACCAAGAGACCCAGTACTTC
CDR3: CATTSRVYQETQYF

V: TRBV4-1
J: TRBJ1-1
D: NA
size: NA
DNA: TGCGCCAGCAGCCAAGATATTTTAGGGGGGCGACGGACTGAAGCTTTCTTT
CDR3: CASSQDILGGRRTEAFF

V: TRBV19
J: TRBJ1-5
D: NA
size: once
DNA: TGTGCCAGTAGTATTAGGGCCGAAAATCAGCCCCAGCATTTT
CDR3: CASSIRAENQPQHF

V: TRBV6-2/TRBV6-3
J: TRBJ2-3
D: TRBD1
size: few
DNA: TGTGCCAGCAGTGGGACAGGACTACGCGCGACAGATACGCAGTATTTT
CDR3: CASSGTGLRATDTQYF

V: TRBV11-3
J: TRBJ2-5
D: NA
size: NA
DNA: TGTGCCAGCAGCTTAACGTTCCAAGAGACCCAGTACTTC
CDR3: CASSLTFQETQYF

V: TRBV29-1
J: TRBJ1-1
D: NA
size: few
DNA: TGCAGCGTTGAACGGACAGTTAACACTGAAGCTTTCTTT
CDR3: CSVERTVNTEAFF

V: TRBV20-1
J: TRBJ2-5
D: NA
size: once
DNA: TGCAGTGCTAGAGATTTACAGAGGGAGACCCAGTACTTC
CDR3: CSARDLQRETQYF

V: TRBV20-1
J: TRBJ1-2
D: NA
size: NA
DNA: TGCAGTGCTAGAGATCGGGCCTTCACCTTCTATGGCTACACCTTC
CDR3: CSARDRAFTFYGYTF

V: TRBV7-2
J: TRBJ1-6
D: TRBD1
size: many
DNA: TGTGCCAGCAGCATAACAGGGGACAATAATTCACCCCTCCACTTT
CDR3: CASSITGDNNSPLHF

V: TRBV7-6
J: TRBJ1-2
D: NA
size: NA
DNA: TGTGCCAGCAGCTTAGGGGCCTACTATGGCTACACCTTC
CDR3: CASSLGAYYGYTF

V: TRBV6-8
J: TRBJ2-7
D: TRBD1
size: NA
DNA: TGTGCCAGCAGGCCTCCCGGGACAGCCACCTACGAGCAGTACTTC
CDR3: CASRPPGTATYEQYF

V: TRBV19
J: TRBJ2-1
D: TRBD2
size: NA
DNA: TGTGCCAGTAGTATAGATCGCGGGGGCTCCTACAATGAGCAGTTCTTC
CDR3: CASSIDRGGSYNEQFF

V: TRBV13
J: TRBJ2-7
D: TRBD1
size: few
DNA: TGTGCCAGCAGCGAAGAGGGGGCCGGTGCCTACGAGCAGTACTTC
CDR3: CASSEEGAGAYEQYF

V: TRBV7-6
J: TRBJ1-5
D: NA
size: few
DNA: TGTGCCAGCAGCTTGGGGGGGTTTAGCAATCAGCCCCAGCATTTT
CDR3: CASSLGGFSNQPQHF

V: TRBV7-2
J: TRBJ1-4
D: NA
size: many
DNA: TGTGCCAGCAGCTTACACAGGAATGAAAAACTGTTTTTT
CDR3: CASSLHRNEKLFF

V: TRBV5-1
J: TRBJ1-2
D: TRBD1
size: few
DNA: TGCGCCAGCAGCACCCTACAGGGGAGCTATGGCTACACCTTC
CDR3: CASSTLQGSYGYTF

V: TRBV7-2
J: TRBJ1-1
D: NA
size: many
DNA: TGTGCCAGCAGCTCCTTGGACCTTGGCACTGAAGCTTTCTTT
CDR3: CASSSLDLGTEAFF

V: TRBV20-1
J: TRBJ2-2
D: NA
size: NA
DNA: TGCAGTGCTAGTCGGGGCCGGTCCACCGGGGAGCTGTTTTTT
CDR3: CSASRGRSTGELFF

V: TRBV7-2
J: TRBJ2-5
D: NA
size: NA
DNA: TGTGCCAGCAGCCCCCGGATCAGTCAATGGGAGACCCAGTACTTC
CDR3: CASSPRISQWETQYF

V: TRBV7-2
J: TRBJ2-5
D: TRBD2
size: many
DNA: TGTGCCAGCAGCTTGGGGGGGGTCCAAGAGACCCAGTACTTC
CDR3: CASSLGGVQETQYF

V: TRBV7-9
J: TRBJ1-3
D: NA
size: few
DNA: TGTGCCAGCAGCACACAATCACACGGCTCTGGAAACACCATATATTTT
CDR3: CASSTQSHGSGNTIYF

V: TRBV20-1
J: TRBJ2-1
D: TRBD2
size: once
DNA: TGCAGTGCTAGGTCTAGCGGGGGTAATGAGCAGTTATTC
CDR3: CSARSSGGNEQLF

V: TRBV2
J: TRBJ1-1
D: TRBD1
size: NA
DNA: TGTGCCAGCAACGCCGGGACAGGGGCAGGGGACACTGAAGCTTTATTT
CDR3: CASNAGTGAGDTEALF

V: TRBV24-1
J: TRBJ2-3
D: TRBD2
size: NA
DNA: TGTGCCACCAGCCTCGGGGGGGCCTTGAAAGATACGCAGTATTTT
CDR3: CATSLGGALKDTQYF

V: TRBV19
J: TRBJ1-1
D: NA
size: NA
DNA: TGTGCCAGTAGTATAGTGGTGAGTCCCACTGAAGCTTTCTTT
CDR3: CASSIVVSPTEAFF

V: TRBV7-8
J: TRBJ2-7
D: TRBD2
size: many
DNA: TGTGCCAGCAGCCCTCGTGGCGGGGGTTTCTACGAGCAGTACTTC
CDR3: CASSPRGGGFYEQYF

V: TRBV20-1
J: TRBJ2-1
D: NA
size: few
DNA: TGCAGTGCTAGAGGGTACTCCCGCGGTGACAATGAGCAGTTCTTC
CDR3: CSARGYSRGDNEQFF

V: TRBV7-6
J: TRBJ2-2
D: NA
size: many
DNA: TGTGCCAGCAGCTTCAGAAACACCGGGGAGCTGTTTTTT
CDR3: CASSFRNTGELFF

V: TRBV10-3
J: TRBJ2-7
D: TRBD2
size: NA
DNA: TGTGCCACAGGGAGCGGGGGGGCCTCCGAGCAGTACTTC
CDR3: CATGSGGASEQYF

V: TRBV27
J: TRBJ2-7
D: NA
size: few
DNA: TGTGCCAGCAGTTTATCGGCAGGGGCAGACGAGCAGTACTTC
CDR3: CASSLSAGADEQYF

V: TRBV4-1
J: TRBJ2-7
D: TRBD1
size: NA
DNA: TGCGCCAGCAGCCAGGAACCGGGACAGGGCTCCTACGAGCAGTACTTC
CDR3: CASSQEPGQGSYEQYF

V: TRBV28
J: TRBJ1-5
D: TRBD1
size: NA
DNA: TGTGCCAGCGGGACAGGGCTGGGCAATCAGCCCCAGCATTTT
CDR3: CASGTGLGNQPQHF

V: TRBV7-2
J: TRBJ2-1
D: TRBD1
size: many
DNA: TGTGCCAGCAGCTCACAGGGGGCGGAGTTCTTC
CDR3: CASSSQGAEFF